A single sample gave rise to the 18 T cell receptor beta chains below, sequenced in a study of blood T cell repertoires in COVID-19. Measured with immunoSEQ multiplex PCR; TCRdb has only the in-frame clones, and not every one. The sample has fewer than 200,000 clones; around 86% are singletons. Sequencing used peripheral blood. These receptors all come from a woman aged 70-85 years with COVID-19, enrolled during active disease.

The CDR3, as DNA: TGTGCCAGCTCATCATCCAGACTAGCGGGAGGGCCCGGGGAGCTGTTTTTT. It translates to CASSSSRLAGGPGELFF. This rearrangement joins TRBV18 to TRBJ2-2, with 14 bases aligning to TRBD2. Germline-derived CDR1 and CDR2 are KGHSH and LQKENI. V was clipped by 5 bases and J by 6 bases; unmatched bases: 8. The CDR3 extends over 17 amino acids.

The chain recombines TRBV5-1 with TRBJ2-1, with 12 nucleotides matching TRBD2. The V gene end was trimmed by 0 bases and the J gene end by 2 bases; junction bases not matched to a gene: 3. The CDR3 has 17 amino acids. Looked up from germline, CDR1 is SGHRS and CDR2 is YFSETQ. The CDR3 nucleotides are TGCGCCAGCAGCTTGGAACTAGCGGGAGGCGCCTACAATGAGCAGTTCTTC. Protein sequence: CASSLELAGGAYNEQFF. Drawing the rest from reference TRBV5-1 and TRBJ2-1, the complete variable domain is KAGVTQTPRYLIKTRGQQVTLSCSPISGHRSVSWYQQTPGQGLQFLFEYFSETQRNKGNFPGRFSGRQFSNSRSEMNVSTLELGDSALYLCASSLELAGGAYNEQFFGPGTRLTVL.

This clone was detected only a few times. CDR3 nucleotides: TGTGCCAGCAGCCCCTCAAGCGGGACGAGCTCCTACGAGCAGTACTTC. The encoded protein is CASSPSSGTSSYEQYF. The chain combines TRBV7-2 with TRBJ2-7, with 7 bases identical to TRBD2. The CDR3 is made up of 16 amino acids. The germline CDR1 and CDR2 sequences are SGHTA and FQGNSA. The J segment lost 0 bases and the V segment lost 5 bases, leaving 10 bases of the junction unmatched.

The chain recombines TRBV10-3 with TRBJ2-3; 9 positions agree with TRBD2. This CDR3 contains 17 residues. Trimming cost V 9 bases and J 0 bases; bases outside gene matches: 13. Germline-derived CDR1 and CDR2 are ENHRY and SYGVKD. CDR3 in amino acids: CAIGPSGEGASTDTQYF. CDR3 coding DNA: TGTGCCATAGGTCCTAGCGGGGAGGGAGCGAGCACAGATACGCAGTATTTT.

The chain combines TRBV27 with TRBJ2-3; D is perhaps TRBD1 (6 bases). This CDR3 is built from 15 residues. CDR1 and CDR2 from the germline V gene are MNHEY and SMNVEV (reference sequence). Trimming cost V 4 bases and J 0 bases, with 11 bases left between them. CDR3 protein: CASSSPGHSTDTQYF. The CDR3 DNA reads TGTGCCAGCAGTTCTCCGGGACATAGCACAGATACGCAGTATTTT.

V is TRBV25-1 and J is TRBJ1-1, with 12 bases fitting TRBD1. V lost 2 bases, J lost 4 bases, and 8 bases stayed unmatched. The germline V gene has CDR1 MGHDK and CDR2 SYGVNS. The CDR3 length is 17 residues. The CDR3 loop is CASSEIGTGGVGTEAFF. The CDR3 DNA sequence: TGTGCCAGCAGTGAAATAGGGACAGGGGGCGTTGGCACTGAAGCTTTCTTT.

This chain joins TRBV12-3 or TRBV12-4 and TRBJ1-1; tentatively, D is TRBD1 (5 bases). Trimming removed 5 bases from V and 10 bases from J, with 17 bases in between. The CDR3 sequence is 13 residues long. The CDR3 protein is CASSNQGFTRAFF. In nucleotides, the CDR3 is TGTGCCAGCAGTAATCAGGGTTTCACGAGAGCTTTCTTT.

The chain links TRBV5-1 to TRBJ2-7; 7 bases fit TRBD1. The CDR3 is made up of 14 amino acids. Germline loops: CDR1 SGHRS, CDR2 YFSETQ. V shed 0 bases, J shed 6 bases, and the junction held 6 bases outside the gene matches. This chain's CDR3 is CASSLGQGFFEQYF. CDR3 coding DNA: TGCGCCAGCAGCTTGGGACAGGGCTTTTTCGAGCAGTACTTC.

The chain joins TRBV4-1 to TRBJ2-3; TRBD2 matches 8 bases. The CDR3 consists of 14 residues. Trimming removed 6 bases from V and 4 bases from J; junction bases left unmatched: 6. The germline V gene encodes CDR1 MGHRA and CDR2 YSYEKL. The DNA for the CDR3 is TGCGCCAGCAGTCAGAGCGGGAGCTCAGATACGCAGTATTTT. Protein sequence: CASSQSGSSDTQYF.

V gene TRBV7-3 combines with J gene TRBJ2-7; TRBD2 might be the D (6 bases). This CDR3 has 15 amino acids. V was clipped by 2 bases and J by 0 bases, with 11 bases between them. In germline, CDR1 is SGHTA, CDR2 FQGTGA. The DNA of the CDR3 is TGTGCCAGCAGCTTAGGGGGGTCCAACTCCTACGAGCAGTACTTC. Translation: CASSLGGSNSYEQYF.

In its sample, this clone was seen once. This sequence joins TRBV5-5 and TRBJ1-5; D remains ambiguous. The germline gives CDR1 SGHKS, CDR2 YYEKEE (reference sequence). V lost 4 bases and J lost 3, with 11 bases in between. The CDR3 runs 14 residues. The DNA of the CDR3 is TGTGCCAGCAGCCCTACAGATTTCAATCAGCCCCAGCATTTT. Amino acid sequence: CASSPTDFNQPQHF.

CDR3 protein: CASSSGLAGARTQFF. The CDR3, as DNA: TGCGCCAGCAGCTCTGGACTAGCGGGAGCCAGGACGCAGTTCTTC. This chain joins TRBV5-1 and TRBJ2-1; the match to TRBD2 covers 13 bases. The CDR3 loop spans 15 amino acids. V lost 3 bases to trimming and J lost 12 bases; unmatched junction nucleotides: 9. In germline, CDR1 is SGHRS, CDR2 YFSETQ.

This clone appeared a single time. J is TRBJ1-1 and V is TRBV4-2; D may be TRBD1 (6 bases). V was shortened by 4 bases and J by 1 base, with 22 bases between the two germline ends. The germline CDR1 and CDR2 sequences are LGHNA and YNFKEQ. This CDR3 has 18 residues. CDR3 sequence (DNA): TGTGCCAGCAGCCCCTCCAGGGGTATAGGTGTGAGGAACACTGAAGCTTTCTTT. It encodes CASSPSRGIGVRNTEAFF.

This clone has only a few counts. Here the CDR3 DNA reads TGCAGCGTTGAACGGCGGGGCACCGGGGAGCTGTTTTTT. Translated: CSVERRGTGELFF. This chain links TRBV29-1 with TRBJ2-2; TRBD2 might be the D (6 bases). Per germline, CDR1 SQVTM and CDR2 ANQGSEA. The germline V and J ends were trimmed by 2 bases and 4 bases, with 8 bases remaining between them. The CDR3 is made up of 13 amino acids.

The CDR3 DNA reads as TGTGCCAGCAGTTTTTCCCTGGGGCTCGAGCAGTACTTC. Translating gives CASSFSLGLEQYF. The V and J genes are TRBV27 and TRBJ2-7, with D perhaps matching TRBD1 (5 bases). CDR1 is MNHEY, CDR2 SMNVEV, per germline (reference sequence). The V and J ends lost 3 bases and 6 bases respectively, with 12 bases between them. The CDR3 runs 13 residues.

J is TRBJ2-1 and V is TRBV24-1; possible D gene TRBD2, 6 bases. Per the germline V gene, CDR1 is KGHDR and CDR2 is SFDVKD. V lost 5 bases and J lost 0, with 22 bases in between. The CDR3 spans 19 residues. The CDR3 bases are TGTGCCACCAGTGCTCCACCGGGGTGGGGGGAGAGCTCCTACAATGAGCAGTTCTTC. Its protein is CATSAPPGWGESSYNEQFF.

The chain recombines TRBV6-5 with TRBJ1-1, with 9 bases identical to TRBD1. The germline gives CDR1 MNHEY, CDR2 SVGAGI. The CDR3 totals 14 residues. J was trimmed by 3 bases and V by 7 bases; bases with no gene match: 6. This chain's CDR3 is CASMRTGVYTEAFF. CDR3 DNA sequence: TGTGCCAGCATGAGGACAGGGGTGTACACTGAAGCTTTCTTT.

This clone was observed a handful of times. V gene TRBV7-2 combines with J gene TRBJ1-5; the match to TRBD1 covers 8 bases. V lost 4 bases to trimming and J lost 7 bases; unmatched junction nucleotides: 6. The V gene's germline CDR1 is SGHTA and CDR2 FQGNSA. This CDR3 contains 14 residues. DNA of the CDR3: TGTGCCAGCAGCTATCAGGGGGCGGGGCAGCCCCAGCATTTT. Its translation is CASSYQGAGQPQHF.